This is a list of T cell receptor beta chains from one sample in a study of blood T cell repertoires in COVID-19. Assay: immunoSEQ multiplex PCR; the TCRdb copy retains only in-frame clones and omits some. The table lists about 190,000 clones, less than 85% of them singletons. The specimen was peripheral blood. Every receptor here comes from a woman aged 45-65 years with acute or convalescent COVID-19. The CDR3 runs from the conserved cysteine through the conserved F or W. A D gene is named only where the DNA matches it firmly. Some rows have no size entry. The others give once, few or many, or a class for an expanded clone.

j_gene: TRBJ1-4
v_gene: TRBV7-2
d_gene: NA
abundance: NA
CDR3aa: CASSSGPGRADEKLFF
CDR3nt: TGTGCCAGCAGCTCGGGCCCGGGAAGGGCGGATGAAAAACTGTTTTTT

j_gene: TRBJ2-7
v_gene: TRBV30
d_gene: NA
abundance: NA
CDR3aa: CAWKAKSSYEQYF
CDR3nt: TGTGCCTGGAAAGCAAAGAGCTCCTACGAGCAGTACTTC

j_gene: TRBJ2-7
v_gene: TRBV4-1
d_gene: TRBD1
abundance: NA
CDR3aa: CASSQDNDRGPEQYF
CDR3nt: TGCGCCAGCAGCCAAGATAACGACAGGGGGCCCGAGCAGTACTTC

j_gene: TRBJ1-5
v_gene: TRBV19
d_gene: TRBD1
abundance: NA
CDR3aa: CASSPQGVRGQPQHF
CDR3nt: TGTGCCAGTAGTCCCCAGGGGGTAAGGGGCCAGCCCCAGCATTTT

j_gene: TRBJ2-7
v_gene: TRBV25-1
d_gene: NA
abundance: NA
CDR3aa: CASSGGSTYEQYF
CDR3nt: TGTGCCAGCAGTGGTGGGAGCACCTACGAGCAGTACTTC

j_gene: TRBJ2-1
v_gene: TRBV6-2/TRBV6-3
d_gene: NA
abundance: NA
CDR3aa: CASSPGKLSSYNEQFF
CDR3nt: TGTGCCAGCAGTCCCGGTAAATTAAGCTCCTACAATGAGCAGTTCTTC

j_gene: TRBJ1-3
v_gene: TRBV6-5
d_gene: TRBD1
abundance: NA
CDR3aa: CASSYPRTGDGNTIYF
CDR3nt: TGTGCCAGCAGTTACCCTCGGACAGGGGACGGAAACACCATATATTTT

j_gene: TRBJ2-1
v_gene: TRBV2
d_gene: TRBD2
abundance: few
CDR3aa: CASRPTSAWTNEQFF
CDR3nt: TGTGCCAGCAGGCCAACTAGCGCGTGGACCAATGAGCAGTTCTTC

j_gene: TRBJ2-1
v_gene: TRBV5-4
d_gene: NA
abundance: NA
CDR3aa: CASSGDSRGEQFF
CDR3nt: TGTGCCAGCAGCGGGGACTCCCGGGGTGAGCAGTTCTTC

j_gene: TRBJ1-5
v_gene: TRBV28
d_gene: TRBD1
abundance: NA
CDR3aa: CASSLDRALNQPQHF
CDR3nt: TGTGCCAGCAGCCTCGACAGGGCGCTCAATCAGCCCCAGCATTTT

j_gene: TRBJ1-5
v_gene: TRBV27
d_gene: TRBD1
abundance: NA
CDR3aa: CASSLRTGLPSAQHF
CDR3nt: TGTGCCAGCAGTTTACGGACAGGGCTCCCTTCAGCCCAGCATTTT

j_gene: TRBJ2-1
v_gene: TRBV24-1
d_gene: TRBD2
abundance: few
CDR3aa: CATSDSGGLAGNNEQFF
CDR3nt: TGTGCCACCAGTGATTCGGGGGGACTAGCGGGGAACAATGAGCAGTTCTTC

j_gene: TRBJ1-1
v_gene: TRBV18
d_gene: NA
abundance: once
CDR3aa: CASSPGTGLTEAFF
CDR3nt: TGTGCCAGCTCACCAGGTACAGGGCTTACTGAAGCTTTCTTT

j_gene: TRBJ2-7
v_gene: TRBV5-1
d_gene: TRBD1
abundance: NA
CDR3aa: CASSTGQGRYEQYF
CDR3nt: TGCGCCAGCAGCACCGGACAGGGGCGGTACGAGCAGTACTTC

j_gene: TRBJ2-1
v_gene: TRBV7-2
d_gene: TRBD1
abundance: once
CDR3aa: CASSKTGPEANEQFF
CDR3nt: TGTGCCAGCAGCAAGACAGGGCCGGAGGCCAATGAGCAGTTCTTC

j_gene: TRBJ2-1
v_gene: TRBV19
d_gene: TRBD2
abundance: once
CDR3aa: CASSIGLAGAPQFF
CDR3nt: TGTGCCAGTAGTATAGGACTAGCGGGAGCTCCTCAGTTCTTC

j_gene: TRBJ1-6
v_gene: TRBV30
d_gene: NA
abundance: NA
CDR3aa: CAWRGGNPNSPLHF
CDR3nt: TGTGCCTGGAGAGGGGGAAACCCTAATTCACCCCTCCACTTT

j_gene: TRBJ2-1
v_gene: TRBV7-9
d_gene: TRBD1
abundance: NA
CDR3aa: CASSIRTGGYNEQFF
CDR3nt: TGTGCCAGCAGCATACGGACAGGGGGCTACAATGAGCAGTTCTTC

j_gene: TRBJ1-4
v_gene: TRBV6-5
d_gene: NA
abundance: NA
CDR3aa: CASSRGIGEKLFF
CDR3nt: TGTGCCAGCAGCCGAGGGATAGGGGAAAAACTGTTTTTT

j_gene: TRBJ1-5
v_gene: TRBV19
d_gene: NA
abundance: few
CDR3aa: CASSIAGNQPQHF
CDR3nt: TGTGCCAGTAGTATAGCGGGGAATCAGCCCCAGCATTTT

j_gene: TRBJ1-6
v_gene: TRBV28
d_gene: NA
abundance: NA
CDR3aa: CASSLSWGGPPLHF
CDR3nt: TGTGCCAGCAGTCTGTCATGGGGAGGCCCACCCCTCCACTTT

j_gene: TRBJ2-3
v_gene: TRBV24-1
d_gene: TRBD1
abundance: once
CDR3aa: CATSDSGTGDTDTQYF
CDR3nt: TGTGCCACCAGTGATAGTGGGACAGGGGACACAGATACGCAGTATTTT

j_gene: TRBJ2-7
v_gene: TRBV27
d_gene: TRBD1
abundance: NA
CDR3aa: CASSYTGTGRYEQYF
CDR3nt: TGTGCCAGCAGTTATACCGGGACAGGAAGGTACGAGCAGTACTTC

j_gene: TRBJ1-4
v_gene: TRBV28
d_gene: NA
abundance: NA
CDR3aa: CASSLYAGVVEKLFF
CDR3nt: TGTGCCAGCAGTTTATATGCAGGGGTGGTTGAAAAACTGTTTTTT

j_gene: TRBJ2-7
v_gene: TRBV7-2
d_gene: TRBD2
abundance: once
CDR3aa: CASSLWGGGYEQYF
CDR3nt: TGTGCCAGCAGCTTATGGGGGGGTGGCTACGAGCAGTACTTC

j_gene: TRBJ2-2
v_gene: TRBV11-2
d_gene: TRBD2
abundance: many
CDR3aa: CASSLVARGTISGELFF
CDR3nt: TGTGCCAGCAGCTTAGTAGCTCGGGGGACTATAAGCGGGGAGCTGTTTTTT

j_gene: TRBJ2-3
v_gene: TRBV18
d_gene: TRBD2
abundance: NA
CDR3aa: CASSRAGATDTQYF
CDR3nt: TGTGCCAGCTCGCGAGCGGGAGCCACAGATACGCAGTATTTT

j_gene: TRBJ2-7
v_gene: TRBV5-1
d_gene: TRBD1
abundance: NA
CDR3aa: CASSPNRDRGYEQYF
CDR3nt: TGCGCCAGCAGCCCGAACCGGGACAGGGGTTACGAGCAGTACTTC

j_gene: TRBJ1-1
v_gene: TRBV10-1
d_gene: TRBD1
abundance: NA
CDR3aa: CARGDRGSNTEAFF
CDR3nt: TGCGCCAGGGGGGACAGGGGCTCTAACACTGAAGCTTTCTTT

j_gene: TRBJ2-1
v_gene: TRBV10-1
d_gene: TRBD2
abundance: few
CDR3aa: CASSRGTSGSRNEQFF
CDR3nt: TGCGCCAGCAGCCGGGGGACTAGCGGGAGTCGGAATGAGCAGTTCTTC

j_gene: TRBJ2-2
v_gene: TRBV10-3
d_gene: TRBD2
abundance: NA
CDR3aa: CAISATGGTNTGELFF
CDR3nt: TGTGCCATCAGTGCCACGGGAGGGACGAACACCGGGGAGCTGTTTTTT

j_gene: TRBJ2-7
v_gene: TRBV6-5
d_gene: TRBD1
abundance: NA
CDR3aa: CASSYGQGAYEQYF
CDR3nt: TGTGCCAGCAGTTACGGTCAGGGGGCCTACGAGCAGTACTTC

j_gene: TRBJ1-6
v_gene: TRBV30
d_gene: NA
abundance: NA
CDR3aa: CAWRGHPNSPLHF
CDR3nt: TGTGCCTGGAGGGGACACCCAAATTCACCCCTCCACTTT

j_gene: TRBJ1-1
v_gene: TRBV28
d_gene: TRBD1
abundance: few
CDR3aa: CASSRDRVQTEAFF
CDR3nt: TGTGCCAGCAGCCGGGACAGGGTTCAGACTGAAGCTTTCTTT

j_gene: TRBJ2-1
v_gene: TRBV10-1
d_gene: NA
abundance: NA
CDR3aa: CASSPSGSSYNEQFF
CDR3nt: TGCGCCAGCAGTCCCTCCGGGAGCTCCTACAATGAGCAGTTCTTC

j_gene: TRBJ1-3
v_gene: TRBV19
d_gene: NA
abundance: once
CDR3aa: CAIPQGRLGNTIYF
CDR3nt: TGTGCCATCCCACAGGGTCGACTTGGAAACACCATATATTTT

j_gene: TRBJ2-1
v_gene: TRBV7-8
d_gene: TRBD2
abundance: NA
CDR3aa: CASSLEIATSGRWDNEQFF
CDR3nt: TGTGCCAGCAGCTTAGAAATAGCGACTAGCGGGAGGTGGGACAATGAGCAGTTCTTC

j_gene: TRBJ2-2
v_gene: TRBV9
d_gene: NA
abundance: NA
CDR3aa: CASSASGTSNTGELFF
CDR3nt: TGTGCCAGCAGCGCCTCCGGGACATCGAACACCGGGGAGCTGTTTTTT

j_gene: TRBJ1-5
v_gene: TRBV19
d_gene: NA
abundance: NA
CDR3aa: CASSRDRQGSQPQHF
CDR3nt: TGTGCCAGTAGTCGCGATAGGCAGGGGAGTCAGCCCCAGCATTTT

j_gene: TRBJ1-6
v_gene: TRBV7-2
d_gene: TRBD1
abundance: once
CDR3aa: CASSWTQGASSPLHF
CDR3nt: TGTGCCAGCAGCTGGACCCAGGGGGCTTCCTCACCCCTCCACTTT

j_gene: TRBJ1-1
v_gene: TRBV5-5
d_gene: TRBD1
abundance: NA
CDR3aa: CASSSRSGQGTEAFF
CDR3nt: TGTGCCAGCAGCTCACGATCTGGACAGGGCACTGAAGCTTTCTTT

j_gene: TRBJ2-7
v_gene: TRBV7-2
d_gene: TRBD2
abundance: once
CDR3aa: CASSYRLAGRYEQYF
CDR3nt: TGTGCCAGCAGCTACCGACTAGCGGGCCGGTACGAGCAGTACTTC

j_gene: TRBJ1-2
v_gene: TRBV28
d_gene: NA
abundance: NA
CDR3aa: CASTLGAGRGTYGYTF
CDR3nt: TGTGCCAGCACCCTGGGGGCGGGCAGGGGCACCTATGGCTACACCTTC

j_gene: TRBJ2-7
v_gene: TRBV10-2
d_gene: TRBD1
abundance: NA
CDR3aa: CASSQGGSYEQYF
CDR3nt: TGCGCCAGCAGTCAAGGGGGCAGTTACGAGCAGTACTTC

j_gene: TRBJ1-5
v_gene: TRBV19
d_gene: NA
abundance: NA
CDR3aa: CASSPQGIGDQPQHF
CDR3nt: TGTGCCAGTAGTCCTCAGGGAATAGGCGATCAGCCCCAGCATTTT

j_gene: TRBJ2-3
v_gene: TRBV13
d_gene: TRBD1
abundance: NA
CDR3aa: CASSTIGTGPDTQYF
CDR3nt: TGTGCCAGCAGCACCATTGGGACAGGGCCCGATACGCAGTATTTT

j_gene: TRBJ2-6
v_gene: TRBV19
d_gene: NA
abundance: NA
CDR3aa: CASRVGGFPSGANVLTF
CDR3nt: TGTGCCAGTAGGGTGGGGGGTTTCCCTTCCGGGGCCAACGTCCTGACTTTC

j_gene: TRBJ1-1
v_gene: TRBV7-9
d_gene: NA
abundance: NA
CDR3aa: CASNRAGIMNTEAFF
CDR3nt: TGTGCCAGCAATAGGGCAGGGATCATGAACACTGAAGCTTTCTTT

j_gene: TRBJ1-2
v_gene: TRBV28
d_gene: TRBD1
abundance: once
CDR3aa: CASNEKGRGGAVGGYTF
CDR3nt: TGTGCCAGCAATGAAAAGGGGAGAGGGGGCGCGGTAGGTGGCTACACCTTC

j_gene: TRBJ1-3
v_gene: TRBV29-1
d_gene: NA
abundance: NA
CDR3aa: CSVDIWDKSGNTIYF
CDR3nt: TGCAGCGTTGATATCTGGGACAAATCTGGAAACACCATATATTTT

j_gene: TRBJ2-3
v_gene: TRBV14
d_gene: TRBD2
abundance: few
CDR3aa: CASSRLRGGDAADTQYF
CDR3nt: TGTGCCAGCAGCCGATTGCGGGGGGGGGATGCCGCAGATACGCAGTATTTT

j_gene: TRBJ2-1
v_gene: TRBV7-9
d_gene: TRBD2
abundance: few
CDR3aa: CASSFTSGRSYNEQFF
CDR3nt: TGTGCCAGCAGCTTTACTAGCGGGAGATCCTACAATGAGCAGTTCTTC

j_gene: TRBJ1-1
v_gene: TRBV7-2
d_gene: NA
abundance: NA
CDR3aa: CASSLTPRTEAFF
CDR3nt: TGTGCCAGCAGCTTAACTCCCCGAACTGAAGCTTTCTTT